This T cell receptor beta chain appears in the sequencing data of a study of graft-versus-host responses after intestinal transplantation. Overall study context: Recipients were given multivisceral, liver-intestinal, or isolated intestinal transplants. The recipients all started with anti-thymocyte globulin induction and then took tacrolimus and steroids for roughly three years.

Study-wide points: Recipient marrow held GvH clones, some first seen in ileum or blood.

This CDR3 spans 14 amino acids. J gave up 10 bases and V 6 bases, and 11 bases lay outside the gene matches. Germline CDR1 reads SGHDN; CDR2 reads FVKESK. Assay: immunoSEQ multiplex PCR; the TCRdb copy retains only in-frame clones and omits some. The sample holds nearly 110,000 clones, 87% seen once. In regard to this clone: Its antigen is not known.

This clonotype originated in a human donor who was the organ donor for an intestinal transplant. Sequenced here: unstimulated CD4+ T cells sorted from spleen or lymph node cells, sampled before transplant. The J gene is TRBJ2-1, the V gene TRBV14; the match to TRBD2 covers 8 bases. CDR3: CASSPGLVFKEQFF. The CDR3 region has the DNA TGTGCCAGCAGTCCGGGACTAGTATTCAAGGAGCAGTTCTTC.